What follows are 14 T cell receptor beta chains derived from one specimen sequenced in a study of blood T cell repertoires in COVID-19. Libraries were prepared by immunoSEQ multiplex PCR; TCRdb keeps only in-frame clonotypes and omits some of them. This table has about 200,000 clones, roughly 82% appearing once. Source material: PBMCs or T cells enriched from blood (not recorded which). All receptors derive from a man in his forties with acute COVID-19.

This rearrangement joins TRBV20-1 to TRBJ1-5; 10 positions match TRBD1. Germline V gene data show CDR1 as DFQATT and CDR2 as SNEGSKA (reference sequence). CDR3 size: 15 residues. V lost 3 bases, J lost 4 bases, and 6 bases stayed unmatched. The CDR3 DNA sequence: TGCAGTGCTAGTGCGGCGGACAGGGGGAATCAGCCCCAGCATTTT. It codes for CSASAADRGNQPQHF.

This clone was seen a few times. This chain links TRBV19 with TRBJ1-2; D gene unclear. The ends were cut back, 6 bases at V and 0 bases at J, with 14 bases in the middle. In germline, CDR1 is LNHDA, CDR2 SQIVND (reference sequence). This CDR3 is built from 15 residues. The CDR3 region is CASSMYGGANYGYTF. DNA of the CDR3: TGTGCCAGTAGCATGTACGGAGGAGCTAACTATGGCTACACCTTC.

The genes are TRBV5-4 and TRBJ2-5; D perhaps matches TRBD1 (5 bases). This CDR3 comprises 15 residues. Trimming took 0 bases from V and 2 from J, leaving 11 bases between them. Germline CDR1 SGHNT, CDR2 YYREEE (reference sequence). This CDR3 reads CASSLGGQRQETQYF. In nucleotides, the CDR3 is TGTGCCAGCAGCTTGGGCGGACAAAGACAAGAGACCCAGTACTTC.

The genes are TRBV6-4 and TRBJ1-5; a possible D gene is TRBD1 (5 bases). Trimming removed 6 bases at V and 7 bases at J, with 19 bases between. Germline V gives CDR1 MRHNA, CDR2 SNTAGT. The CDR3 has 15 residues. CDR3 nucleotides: TGTGCCAGCAGCGCCTCCCAGGGTGATGGGCAGCCCCAGCATTTT. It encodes CASSASQGDGQPQHF.

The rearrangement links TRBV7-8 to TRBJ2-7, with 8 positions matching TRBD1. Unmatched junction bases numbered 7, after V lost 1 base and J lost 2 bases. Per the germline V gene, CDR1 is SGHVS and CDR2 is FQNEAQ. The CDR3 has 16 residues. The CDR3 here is CASSLGRQGLTYEQYF. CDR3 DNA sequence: TGTGCCAGCAGCTTAGGTCGACAGGGGCTAACCTACGAGCAGTACTTC.

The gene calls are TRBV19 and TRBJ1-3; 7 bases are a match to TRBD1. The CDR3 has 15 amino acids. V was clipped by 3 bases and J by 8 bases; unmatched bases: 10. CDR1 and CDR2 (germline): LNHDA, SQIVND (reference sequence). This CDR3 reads CASSIQRGQRDTIYF. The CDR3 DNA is TGTGCCAGTAGTATCCAGAGGGGGCAACGAGACACCATATATTTT.

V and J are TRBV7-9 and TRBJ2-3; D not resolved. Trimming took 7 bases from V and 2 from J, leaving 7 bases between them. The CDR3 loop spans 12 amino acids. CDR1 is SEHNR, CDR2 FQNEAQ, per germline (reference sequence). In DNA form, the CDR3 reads TGTGCCAGCACTCGGTCCACAGATACGCAGTATTTT. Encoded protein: CASTRSTDTQYF.

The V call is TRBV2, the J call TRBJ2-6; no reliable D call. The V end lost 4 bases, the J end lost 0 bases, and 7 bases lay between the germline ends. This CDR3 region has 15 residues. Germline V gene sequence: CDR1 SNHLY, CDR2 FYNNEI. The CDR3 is CASSVLYSGANVLTF. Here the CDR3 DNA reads TGTGCCAGCAGTGTTCTGTACTCTGGGGCCAACGTCCTGACTTTC.

The CDR3 DNA sequence: TGCGCCAGCAGTTCGGGGCCTAGCGGCCTATACAATGAGCAGTTCTTC. Translated, it gives CASSSGPSGLYNEQFF. V and J are TRBV5-1 and TRBJ2-1, with TRBD2 identical over 7 bases. Germline loops: CDR1 SGHRS, CDR2 YFSETQ. With V trimmed by 5 bases and J by 4 bases, 12 bases remained unmatched. The CDR3 consists of 16 residues. Full variable domain (remainder filled in from reference TRBV5-1 and TRBJ2-1): KAGVTQTPRYLIKTRGQQVTLSCSPISGHRSVSWYQQTPGQGLQFLFEYFSETQRNKGNFPGRFSGRQFSNSRSEMNVSTLELGDSALYLCASSSGPSGLYNEQFFGPGTRLTVL.

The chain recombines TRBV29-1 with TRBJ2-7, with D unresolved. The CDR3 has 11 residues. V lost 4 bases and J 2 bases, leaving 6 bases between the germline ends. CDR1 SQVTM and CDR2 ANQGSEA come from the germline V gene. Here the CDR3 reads CSVVLTYEQYF. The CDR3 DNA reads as TGCAGCGTTGTACTCACCTACGAGCAGTACTTC.

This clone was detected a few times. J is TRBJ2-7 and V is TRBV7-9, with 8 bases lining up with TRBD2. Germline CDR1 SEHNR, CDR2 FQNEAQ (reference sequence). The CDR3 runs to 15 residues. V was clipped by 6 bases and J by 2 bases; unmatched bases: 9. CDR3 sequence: CASRPSAGVAYEQYF. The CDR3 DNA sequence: TGTGCCAGCAGACCCTCAGCGGGAGTGGCCTACGAGCAGTACTTC.

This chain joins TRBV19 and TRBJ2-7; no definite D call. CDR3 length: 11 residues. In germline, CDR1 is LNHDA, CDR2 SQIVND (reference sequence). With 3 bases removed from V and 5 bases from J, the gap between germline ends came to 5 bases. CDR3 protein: CASSIRDEQYF. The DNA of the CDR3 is TGTGCCAGTAGTATTCGAGACGAGCAGTACTTC.

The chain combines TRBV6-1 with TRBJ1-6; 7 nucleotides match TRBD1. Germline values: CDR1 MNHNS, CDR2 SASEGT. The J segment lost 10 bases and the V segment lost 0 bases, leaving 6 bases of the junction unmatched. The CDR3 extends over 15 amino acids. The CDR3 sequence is CASSEARGGRSPLHF. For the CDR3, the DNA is TGTGCCAGCAGTGAAGCGCGAGGGGGCAGGTCACCCCTCCACTTT.

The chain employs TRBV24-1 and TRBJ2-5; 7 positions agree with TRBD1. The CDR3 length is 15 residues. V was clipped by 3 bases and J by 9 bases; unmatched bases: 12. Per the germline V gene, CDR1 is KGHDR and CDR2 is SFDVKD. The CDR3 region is CATSDRRKGAVAQYF. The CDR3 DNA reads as TGTGCCACCAGTGATCGAAGGAAGGGGGCTGTGGCCCAGTACTTC.